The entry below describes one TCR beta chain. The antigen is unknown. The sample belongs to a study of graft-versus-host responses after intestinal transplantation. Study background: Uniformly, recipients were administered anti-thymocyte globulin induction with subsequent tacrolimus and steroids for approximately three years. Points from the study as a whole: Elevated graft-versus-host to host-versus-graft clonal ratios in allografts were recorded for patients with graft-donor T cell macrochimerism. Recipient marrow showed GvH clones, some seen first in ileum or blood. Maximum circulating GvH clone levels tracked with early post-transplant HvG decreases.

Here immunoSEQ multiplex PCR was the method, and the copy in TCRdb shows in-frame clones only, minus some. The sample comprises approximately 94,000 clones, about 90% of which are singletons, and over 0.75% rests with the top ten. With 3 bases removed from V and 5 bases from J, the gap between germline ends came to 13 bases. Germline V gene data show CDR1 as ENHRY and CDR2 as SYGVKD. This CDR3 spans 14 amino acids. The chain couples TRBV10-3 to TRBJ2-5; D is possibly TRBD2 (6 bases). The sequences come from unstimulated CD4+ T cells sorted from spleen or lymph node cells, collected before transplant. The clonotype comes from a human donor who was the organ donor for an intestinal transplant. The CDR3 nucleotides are TGTGCCATCAGTGAAACACCCCGGGGGGAGACCCAGTACTTC. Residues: CAISETPRGETQYF.